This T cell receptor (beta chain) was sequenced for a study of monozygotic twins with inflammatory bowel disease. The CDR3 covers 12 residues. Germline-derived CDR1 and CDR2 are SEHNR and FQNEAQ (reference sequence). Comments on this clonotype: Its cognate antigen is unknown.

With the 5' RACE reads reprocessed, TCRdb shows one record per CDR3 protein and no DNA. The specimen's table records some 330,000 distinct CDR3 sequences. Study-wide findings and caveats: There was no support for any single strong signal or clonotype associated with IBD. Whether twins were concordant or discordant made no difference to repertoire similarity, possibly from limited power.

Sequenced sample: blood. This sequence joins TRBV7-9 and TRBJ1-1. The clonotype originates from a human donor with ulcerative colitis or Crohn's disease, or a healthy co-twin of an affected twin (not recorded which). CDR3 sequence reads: CASSSRTLEAFF.